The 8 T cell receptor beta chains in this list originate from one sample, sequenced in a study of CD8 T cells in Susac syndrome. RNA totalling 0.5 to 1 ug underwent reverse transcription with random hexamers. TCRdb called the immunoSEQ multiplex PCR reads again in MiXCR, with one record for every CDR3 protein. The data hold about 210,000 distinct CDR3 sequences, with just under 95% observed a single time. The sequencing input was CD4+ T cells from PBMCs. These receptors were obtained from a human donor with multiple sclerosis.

CDR3: CASSVDPLWGLDGYTF. CDR3 DNA: TGTGCCAGCAGCGTAGATCCCCTGTGGGGGCTGGATGGCTACACCTTC. V and J are TRBV9 and TRBJ1-2; D may be TRBD1 (6 bases). Between the trimmed V and J ends, which lost 0 bases and 6 bases, there was a span of 18 bases. This CDR3 is built from 16 residues. Germline CDR1 is SGDLS and CDR2 is YYNGEE.

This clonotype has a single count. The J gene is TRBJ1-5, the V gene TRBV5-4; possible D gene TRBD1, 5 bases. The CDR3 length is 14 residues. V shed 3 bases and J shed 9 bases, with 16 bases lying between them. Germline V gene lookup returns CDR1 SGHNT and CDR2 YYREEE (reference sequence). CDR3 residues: CASSSGTAQGPQHF. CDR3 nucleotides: TGTGCCAGCAGCTCGGGGACTGCTCAAGGGCCCCAGCATTTT.

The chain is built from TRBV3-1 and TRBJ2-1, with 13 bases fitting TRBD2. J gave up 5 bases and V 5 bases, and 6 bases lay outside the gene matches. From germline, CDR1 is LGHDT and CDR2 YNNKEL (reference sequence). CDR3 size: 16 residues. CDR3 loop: CASSSLGTSGDNEQFF. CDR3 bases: TGTGCCAGCAGCAGCCTTGGGACTAGCGGGGACAATGAGCAGTTCTTC.

Here the CDR3 reads CASSLPGTSNTEAFF. Written as DNA, the CDR3 is TGTGCCAGCAGCCTCCCGGGGACATCGAACACTGAAGCTTTCTTT. The genes are TRBV5-6 and TRBJ1-1, with D tentatively TRBD1 (6 bases). The V end lost 4 bases, the J end lost 1 base, and 14 bases lay between the germline ends. The CDR3 totals 15 residues. Germline V gene sequence: CDR1 SGHDT, CDR2 YYEEEE.

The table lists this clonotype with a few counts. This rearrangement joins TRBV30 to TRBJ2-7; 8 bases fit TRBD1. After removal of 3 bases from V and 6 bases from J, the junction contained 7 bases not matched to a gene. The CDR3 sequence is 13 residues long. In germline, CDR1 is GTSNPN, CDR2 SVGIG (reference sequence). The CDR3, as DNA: TGTGCCTGGAGCAGGCAGGGGGCGGGCGAGCAGTACGTC. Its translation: CAWSRQGAGEQYV.

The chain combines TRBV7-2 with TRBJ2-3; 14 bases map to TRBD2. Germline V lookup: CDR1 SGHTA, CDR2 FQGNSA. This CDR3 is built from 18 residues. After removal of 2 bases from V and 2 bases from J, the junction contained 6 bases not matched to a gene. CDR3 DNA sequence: TGTGCCAGCAGCTTAAGGGGACTAGCGGGGGCCGCCACAGATACGCAGTATTTT. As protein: CASSLRGLAGAATDTQYF.

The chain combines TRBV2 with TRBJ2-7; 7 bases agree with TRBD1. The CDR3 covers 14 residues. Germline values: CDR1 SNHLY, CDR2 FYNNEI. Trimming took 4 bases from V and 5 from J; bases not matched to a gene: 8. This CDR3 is CASSAQGVSDEQYF. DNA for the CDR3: TGTGCCAGCAGTGCCCAGGGGGTGTCCGACGAGCAGTACTTC.

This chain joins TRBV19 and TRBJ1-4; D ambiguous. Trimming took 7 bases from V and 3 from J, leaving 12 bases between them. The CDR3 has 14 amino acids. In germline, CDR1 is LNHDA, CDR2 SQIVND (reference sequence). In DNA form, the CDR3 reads TGTGCCAGTACCCCGAGAGCCTCTAATGAAAAACTGTTTTTT. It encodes CASTPRASNEKLFF.